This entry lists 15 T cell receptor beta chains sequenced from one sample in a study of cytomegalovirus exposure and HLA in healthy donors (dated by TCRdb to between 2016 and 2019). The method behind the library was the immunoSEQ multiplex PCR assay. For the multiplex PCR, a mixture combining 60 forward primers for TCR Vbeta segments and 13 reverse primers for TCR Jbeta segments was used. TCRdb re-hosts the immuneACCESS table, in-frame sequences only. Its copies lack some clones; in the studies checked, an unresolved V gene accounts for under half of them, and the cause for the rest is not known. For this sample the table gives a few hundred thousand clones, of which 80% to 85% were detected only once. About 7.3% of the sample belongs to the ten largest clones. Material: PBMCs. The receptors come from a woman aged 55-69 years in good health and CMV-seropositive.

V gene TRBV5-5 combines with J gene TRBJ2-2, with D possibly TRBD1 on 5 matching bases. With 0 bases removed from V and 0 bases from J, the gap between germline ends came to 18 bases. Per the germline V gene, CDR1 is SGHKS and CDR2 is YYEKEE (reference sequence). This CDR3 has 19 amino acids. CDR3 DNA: TGTGCCAGCAGCTTGGCCGGCAGGGAAAGGCCCTCGAACACCGGGGAGCTGTTTTTT. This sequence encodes CASSLAGRERPSNTGELFF.

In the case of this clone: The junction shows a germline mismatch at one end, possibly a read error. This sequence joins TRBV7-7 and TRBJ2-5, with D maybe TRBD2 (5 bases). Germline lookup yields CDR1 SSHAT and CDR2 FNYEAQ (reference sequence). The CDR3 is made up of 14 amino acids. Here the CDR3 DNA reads TGTGCTAGCAGCGCCGGACTTCCCCAAAAGACCCAGTACTTC. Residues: CASSAGLPQKTQYF.

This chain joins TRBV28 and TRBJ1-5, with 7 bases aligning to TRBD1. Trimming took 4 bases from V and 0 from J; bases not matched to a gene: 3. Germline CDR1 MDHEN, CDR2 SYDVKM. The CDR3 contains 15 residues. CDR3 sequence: CASSSTGRSNQPQHF. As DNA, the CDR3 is TGTGCCAGCAGTTCGACAGGGCGTAGCAATCAGCCCCAGCATTTT.

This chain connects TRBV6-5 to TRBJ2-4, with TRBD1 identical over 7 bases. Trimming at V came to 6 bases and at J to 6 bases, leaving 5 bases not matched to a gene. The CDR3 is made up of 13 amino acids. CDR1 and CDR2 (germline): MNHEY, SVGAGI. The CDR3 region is CASRPGTVNIQYF. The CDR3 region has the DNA TGTGCCAGCAGGCCAGGGACAGTAAACATTCAGTACTTC.

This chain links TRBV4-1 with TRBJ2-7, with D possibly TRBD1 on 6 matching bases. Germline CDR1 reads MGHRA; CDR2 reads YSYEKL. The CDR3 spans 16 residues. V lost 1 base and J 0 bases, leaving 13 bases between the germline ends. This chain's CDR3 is CASSQGQGLPSYEQYF. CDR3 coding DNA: TGCGCCAGCAGCCAAGGGCAGGGGCTCCCCTCCTACGAGCAGTACTTC.

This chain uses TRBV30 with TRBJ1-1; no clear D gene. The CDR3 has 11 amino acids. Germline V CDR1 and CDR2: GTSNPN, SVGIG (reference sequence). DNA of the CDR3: TGTGTGGGCAGCATGAACACTGAAGCTTTCTTT. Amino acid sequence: CVGSMNTEAFF.

This CDR3 is CSVGWGGRGLYNEQFF. CDR3 sequence (DNA): TGCAGCGTTGGGTGGGGGGGGAGGGGACTCTACAATGAGCAGTTCTTC. This chain connects TRBV29-1 to TRBJ2-1, with 7 bases that match TRBD2. The CDR3 is made up of 16 amino acids. The V gene end was trimmed by 4 bases and the J gene end by 3 bases; junction bases not matched to a gene: 12. Germline values: CDR1 SQVTM, CDR2 ANQGSEA.

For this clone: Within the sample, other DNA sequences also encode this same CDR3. The CDR3 loop reads CASSPSVNTEAFF. DNA of the CDR3: TGTGCCAGCTCACCATCCGTGAACACTGAAGCTTTCTTT. V usage is TRBV18 and J usage is TRBJ1-1; D not resolved. The CDR3 is made up of 13 amino acids. V shed 2 bases and J shed 0 bases, with 4 bases lying between them. The germline V gene encodes CDR1 KGHSH and CDR2 LQKENI.

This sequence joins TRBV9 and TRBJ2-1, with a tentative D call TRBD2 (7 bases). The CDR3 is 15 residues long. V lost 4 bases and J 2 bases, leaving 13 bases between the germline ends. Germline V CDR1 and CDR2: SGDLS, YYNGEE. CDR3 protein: CASSRGGGAYNEQFF. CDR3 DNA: TGTGCCAGCAGCCGAGGAGGGGGGGCCTACAATGAGCAGTTCTTC.

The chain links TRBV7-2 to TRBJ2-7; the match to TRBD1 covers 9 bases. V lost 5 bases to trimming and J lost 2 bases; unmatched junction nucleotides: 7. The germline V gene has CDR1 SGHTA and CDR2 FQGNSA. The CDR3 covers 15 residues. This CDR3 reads CASSRTGGVTYEQYF. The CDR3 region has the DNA TGTGCCAGCAGCCGTACAGGGGGCGTGACCTACGAGCAGTACTTC.

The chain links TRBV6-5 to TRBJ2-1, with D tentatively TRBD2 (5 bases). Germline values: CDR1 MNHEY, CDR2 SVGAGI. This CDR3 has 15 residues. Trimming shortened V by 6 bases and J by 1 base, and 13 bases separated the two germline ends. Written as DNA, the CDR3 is TGTGCCAGCAGATTAAGCGGACCTTCCTACAATGAGCAGTTCTTC. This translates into CASRLSGPSYNEQFF.

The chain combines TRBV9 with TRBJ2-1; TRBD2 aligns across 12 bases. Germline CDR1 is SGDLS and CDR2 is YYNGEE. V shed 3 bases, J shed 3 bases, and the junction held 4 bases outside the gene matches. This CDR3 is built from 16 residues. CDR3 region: CASSARTSGVYNEQFF. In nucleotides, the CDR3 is TGTGCCAGCAGCGCTCGGACTAGCGGGGTCTACAATGAGCAGTTCTTC.

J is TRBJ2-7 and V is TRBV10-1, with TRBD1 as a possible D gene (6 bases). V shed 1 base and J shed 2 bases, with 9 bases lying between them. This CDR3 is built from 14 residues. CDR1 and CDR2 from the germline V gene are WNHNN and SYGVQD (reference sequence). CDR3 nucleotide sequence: TGCGCCAGCAGTGAGTACAGGGCCCCCTACGAGCAGTACTTC. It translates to CASSEYRAPYEQYF.

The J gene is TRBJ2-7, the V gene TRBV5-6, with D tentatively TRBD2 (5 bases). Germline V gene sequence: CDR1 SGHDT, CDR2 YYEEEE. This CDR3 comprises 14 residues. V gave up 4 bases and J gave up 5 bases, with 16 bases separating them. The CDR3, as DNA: TGTGCCAGCAGCCTGCCCCTAGCTACCCACGAGCAGTACTTC. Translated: CASSLPLATHEQYF.

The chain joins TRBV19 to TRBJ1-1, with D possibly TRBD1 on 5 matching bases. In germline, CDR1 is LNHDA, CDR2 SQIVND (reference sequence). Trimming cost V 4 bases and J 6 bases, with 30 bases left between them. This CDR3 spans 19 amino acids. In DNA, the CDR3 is TGTGCCAGTAGTAACTATCTGGGACGCCCGGGGGTGTTCTCGCCTGAAGCTTTCTTT. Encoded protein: CASSNYLGRPGVFSPEAFF.